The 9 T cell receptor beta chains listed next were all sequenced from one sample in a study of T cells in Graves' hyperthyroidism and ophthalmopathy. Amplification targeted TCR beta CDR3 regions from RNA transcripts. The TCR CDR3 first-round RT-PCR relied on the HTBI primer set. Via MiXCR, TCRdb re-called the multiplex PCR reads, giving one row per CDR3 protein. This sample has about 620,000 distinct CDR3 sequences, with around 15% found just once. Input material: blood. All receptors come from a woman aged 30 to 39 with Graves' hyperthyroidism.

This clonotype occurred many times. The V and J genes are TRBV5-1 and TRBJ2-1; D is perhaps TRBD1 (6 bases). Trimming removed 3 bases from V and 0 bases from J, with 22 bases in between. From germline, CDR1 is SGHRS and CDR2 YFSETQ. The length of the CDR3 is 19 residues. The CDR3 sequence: CASSSPTGQRQSSYNEQFF. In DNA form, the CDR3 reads TGCGCCAGCAGCTCCCCAACCGGACAGCGGCAGAGCTCCTACAATGAGCAGTTCTTC. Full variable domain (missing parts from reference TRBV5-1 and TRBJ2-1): KAGVTQTPRYLIKTRGQQVTLSCSPISGHRSVSWYQQTPGQGLQFLFEYFSETQRNKGNFPGRFSGRQFSNSRSEMNVSTLELGDSALYLCASSSPTGQRQSSYNEQFFGPGTRLTVL.

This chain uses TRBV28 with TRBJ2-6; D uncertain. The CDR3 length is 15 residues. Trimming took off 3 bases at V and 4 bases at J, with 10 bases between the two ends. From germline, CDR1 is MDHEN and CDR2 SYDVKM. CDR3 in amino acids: CASSFWASGANVLTF. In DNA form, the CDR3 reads TGTGCCAGCAGTTTTTGGGCGTCAGGGGCCAACGTCCTGACTTTC.

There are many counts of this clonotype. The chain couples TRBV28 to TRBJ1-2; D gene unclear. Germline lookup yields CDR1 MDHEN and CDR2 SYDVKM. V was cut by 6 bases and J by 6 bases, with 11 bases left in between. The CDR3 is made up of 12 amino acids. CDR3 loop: CASRYSTDGYTF. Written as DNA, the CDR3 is TGTGCCAGCAGATACTCGACGGATGGCTACACCTTC.

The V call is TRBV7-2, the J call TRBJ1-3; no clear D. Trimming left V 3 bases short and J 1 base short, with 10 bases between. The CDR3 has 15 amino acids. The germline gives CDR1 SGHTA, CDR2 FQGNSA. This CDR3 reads CASSLNKLSGNTIYF. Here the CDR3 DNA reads TGTGCCAGCAGCTTGAATAAACTGTCTGGAAACACCATATATTTT.

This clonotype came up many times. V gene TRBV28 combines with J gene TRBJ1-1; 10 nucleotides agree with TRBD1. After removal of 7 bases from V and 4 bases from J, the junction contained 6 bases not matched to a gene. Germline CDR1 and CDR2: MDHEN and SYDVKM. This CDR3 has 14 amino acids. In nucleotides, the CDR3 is TGTGCCAGCACGGACAGGGGGATGAGCACTGAAGCTTTCTTT. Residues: CASTDRGMSTEAFF.

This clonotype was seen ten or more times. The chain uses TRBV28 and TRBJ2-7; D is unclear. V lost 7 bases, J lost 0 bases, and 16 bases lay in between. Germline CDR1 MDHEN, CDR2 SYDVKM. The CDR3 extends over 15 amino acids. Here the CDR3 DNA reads TGTGCCAGCATCGGCGGTGAAGAAAGCTCCTACGAGCAGTACTTC. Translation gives CASIGGEESSYEQYF.

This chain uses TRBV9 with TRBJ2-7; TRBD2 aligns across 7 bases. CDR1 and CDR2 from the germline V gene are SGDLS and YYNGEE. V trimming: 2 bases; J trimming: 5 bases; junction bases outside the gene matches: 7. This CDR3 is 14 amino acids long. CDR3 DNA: TGTGCCAGCAGCGTTAGCGGGTCGACCAACGAGCAGTACTTC. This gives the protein CASSVSGSTNEQYF.

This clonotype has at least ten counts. The CDR3, as DNA: TGCAGTGCTAGAGCCCTACAGGGAACGAGGAACGAGCAGTACTTC. Translating it yields CSARALQGTRNEQYF. This chain joins TRBV20-1 and TRBJ2-7; a possible D gene is TRBD1 (6 bases). This CDR3 is 15 amino acids long. Trimming pared 1 base from V and 5 bases from J, leaving 18 bases between. Germline CDR1 and CDR2: DFQATT and SNEGSKA (reference sequence).

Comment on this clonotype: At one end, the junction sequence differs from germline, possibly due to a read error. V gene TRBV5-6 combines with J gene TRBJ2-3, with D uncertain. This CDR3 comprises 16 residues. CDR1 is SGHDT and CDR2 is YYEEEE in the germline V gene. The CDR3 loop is CASSLGAVRSTDTRCF. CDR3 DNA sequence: TGTGCCAGCAGCTTGGGGGCAGTTAGGAGCACAGATACGCGGTGTTTT.